These 21 T cell receptor beta chains were all obtained from the same sample, sequenced in a study of control samples from healthy donors and cancer patients. Method: immunoSEQ multiplex PCR; TCRdb's copy keeps in-frame clones and lacks some. The sample comprises over 100,000 clones, approximately 90% of which are singletons, and roughly 3.2% rests with the top ten. Sequencing used blood. These receptors came from a middle-aged man in good health.

The count of this clone is one. The CDR3 nucleotides read TGTGCCAGCAGTGAAACAGGGAAAGGCAATGAAAAACTGTTTTTT. Its translation: CASSETGKGNEKLFF. The gene calls are TRBV6-1 and TRBJ1-4; D possibly corresponds to TRBD1 (6 bases). This CDR3 has 15 amino acids. Germline V gene data show CDR1 as MNHNS and CDR2 as SASEGT. Trimming shortened V by 2 bases and J by 5 bases, and 12 bases separated the two germline ends.

This chain joins TRBV30 and TRBJ1-2; no clear D. The V gene lost 2 bases and the J gene lost 2 bases, with 9 bases spanning the gap. The CDR3 loop spans 13 amino acids. CDR1 and CDR2 from the germline V gene are GTSNPN and SVGIG (reference sequence). Here the CDR3 DNA reads TGTGCCTGGAGTCGGGAAGGGAACTATGGCTACACCTTC. Protein: CAWSREGNYGYTF.

This chain links TRBV14 with TRBJ2-7; D unresolved. Germline V CDR1 and CDR2: SGHDN, FVKESK. The V end was cut by 3 bases, the J end by 3 bases, with 9 bases between. CDR3 length: 13 residues. The CDR3 is CASSQTTFYEQYF. DNA for the CDR3: TGTGCCAGCAGCCAGACCACCTTCTACGAGCAGTACTTC.

The chain couples TRBV5-8 to TRBJ1-2; 9 nucleotides agree with TRBD1. Germline V gives CDR1 SGHTS, CDR2 YDEGEE. V lost 3 bases to trimming and J lost 6 bases; unmatched junction nucleotides: 6. The CDR3 spans 14 residues. The CDR3 region has the DNA TGTGCCAGCAGCTCTCTACAGGGGGCTGATGGCTACACCTTC. Translation gives CASSSLQGADGYTF.

The chain joins TRBV5-1 to TRBJ2-3, with TRBD2 as a possible D gene (6 bases). The CDR3 is 15 amino acids. CDR1 and CDR2 from the germline V gene are SGHRS and YFSETQ. V lost 4 bases, J lost 0 bases, and 12 bases lay in between. The CDR3 DNA reads as TGCGCCAGCAGCACCCGGGACTTGAGCACAGATACGCAGTATTTT. Protein product: CASSTRDLSTDTQYF.

The rearrangement uses TRBV7-3 and TRBJ2-5; D call uncertain. V lost 6 bases and J lost 1, with 12 bases in between. Germline V gene lookup returns CDR1 SGHTA and CDR2 FQGTGA. The CDR3 sequence is 14 residues long. CDR3 nucleotide sequence: TGTGCCAGCAGTCCGAGTTCGGGCCAAGAGACCCAGTACTTC. Amino acid sequence: CASSPSSGQETQYF. Drawing the rest from reference TRBV7-3 and TRBJ2-5, the complete variable domain is GAGVSQTPSNKVTEKGKYVELRCDPISGHTALYWYRQSLGQGPEFLIYFQGTGAADDSGLPNDRFFAVRPEGSVSTLKIQRTERGDSAVYLCASSPSSGQETQYFGPGTRLLVL.

The rearrangement links TRBV5-6 to TRBJ2-3; 10 bases agree with TRBD1. CDR1 and CDR2 (germline): SGHDT, YYEEEE. The CDR3 consists of 15 residues. The junction had 3 bases not matched to a gene; V was cut back by 0 bases and J by 5 bases. CDR3 in amino acids: CASSLGDRGVDTQYF. CDR3 in DNA: TGTGCCAGCAGCTTGGGGGACAGGGGTGTAGATACGCAGTATTTT. The full variable domain, its missing parts supplied by reference TRBV5-6 and TRBJ2-3, is DAGVTQSPTHLIKTRGQQVTLRCSPKSGHDTVSWYQQALGQGPQFIFQYYEEEERQRGNFPDRFSGHQFPNYSSELNVNALLLGDSALYLCASSLGDRGVDTQYFGPGTRLTVL.

The rearrangement joins TRBV25-1 to TRBJ2-3; 9 nucleotides agree with TRBD1. Looked up from germline, CDR1 is MGHDK and CDR2 is SYGVNS. The CDR3 spans 13 residues. V shed 8 bases, J shed 3 bases, and the junction held 3 bases outside the gene matches. The CDR3 is CASRDRETDTQYF. CDR3 bases: TGTGCCAGCCGGGACAGGGAGACAGATACGCAGTATTTT.

The CDR3 DNA is TGTGCCAGCAGTTTGACATCTACGAGGACAGATACGCAGTATTTT. Residues: CASSLTSTRTDTQYF. The chain uses TRBV7-3 and TRBJ2-3; D gene uncertain. The germline CDR1 and CDR2 sequences are SGHTA and FQGTGA. The CDR3 runs to 15 residues. V lost 6 bases and J 3 bases, leaving 16 bases between the germline ends.

This rearrangement joins TRBV4-1 to TRBJ1-5; 7 bases align to TRBD1. Trimming cost V 0 bases and J 7 bases; bases outside gene matches: 6. CDR1 and CDR2 (germline): MGHRA, YSYEKL. This CDR3 region has 15 residues. CDR3 amino acids: CASSQDQGGEQPQHF. The CDR3 DNA reads as TGCGCCAGCAGCCAAGATCAAGGGGGCGAACAGCCCCAGCATTTT.

V is TRBV24-1 and J is TRBJ1-2; TRBD1 aligns across 10 bases. V shed 4 bases, J shed 6 bases, and the junction held 7 bases outside the gene matches. This CDR3 has 15 amino acids. CDR1 is KGHDR, CDR2 SFDVKD, per germline. The CDR3 DNA follows: TGTGCCACCAGTGAGCCGGGACAGGGGTCTAATGGCTACACCTTC. It codes for CATSEPGQGSNGYTF.

V usage is TRBV7-8 and J usage is TRBJ2-1; D possibly matches TRBD1 or TRBD2 (6 bases each). Germline values: CDR1 SGHVS, CDR2 FQNEAQ. CDR3 length: 16 residues. V lost 5 bases and J 6 bases, leaving 20 bases between the germline ends. Here the CDR3 reads CASSPGGQGPRNEQFF. In nucleotides, the CDR3 is TGTGCCAGCAGCCCTGGGGGGCAGGGCCCACGCAATGAGCAGTTCTTC.

The chain recombines TRBV4-1 with TRBJ2-2, with 13 bases matching TRBD2. CDR1 and CDR2 from the germline V gene are MGHRA and YSYEKL. The junction had 7 bases not matched to a gene; V was cut back by 3 bases and J by 0 bases. The CDR3 runs 19 residues. The CDR3 sequence is CASSHMGLAGRSNTGELFF. As DNA, the CDR3 is TGCGCCAGCAGCCACATGGGACTAGCGGGGAGATCGAACACCGGGGAGCTGTTTTTT.

V gene TRBV2 combines with J gene TRBJ1-2, with 7 positions matching TRBD1. V gave up 5 bases and J gave up 0 bases; unmatched junction bases: 3. The CDR3 has 14 amino acids. Germline V CDR1 and CDR2: SNHLY, FYNNEI. CDR3 sequence: CASSRDSSNYGYTF. The CDR3 DNA is TGTGCCAGCAGTCGGGACAGCTCTAACTATGGCTACACCTTC.

The genes are TRBV7-9 and TRBJ1-4; D possibly corresponds to TRBD1 (5 bases). The CDR3 has 18 residues. V was clipped by 2 bases and J by 3 bases, with 19 bases between them. Germline-derived CDR1 and CDR2 are SEHNR and FQNEAQ (reference sequence). CDR3 protein: CASSLLDGWGSSNEKLFF. DNA of the CDR3: TGTGCCAGCAGCTTATTGGACGGCTGGGGCTCCTCTAATGAAAAACTGTTTTTT. Combining the CDR3 with reference TRBV7-9 and TRBJ1-4 gives the whole variable domain DTGVSQNPRHKITKRGQNVTFRCDPISEHNRLYWYRQTLGQGPEFLTYFQNEAQLEKSRLLSDRFSAERPKGSFSTLEIQRTEQGDSAMYLCASSLLDGWGSSNEKLFFGSGTQLSVL.

The chain combines TRBV28 with TRBJ2-7, with D perhaps matching TRBD1 (5 bases). V lost 4 bases to trimming and J lost 2 bases, with 9 bases between them. CDR1 and CDR2 from the germline V gene are MDHEN and SYDVKM. The CDR3 is made up of 13 amino acids. The CDR3 nucleotides are TGTGCCAGCAGTTCCAGGGTACCCTACGAGCAGTACTTC. It translates to CASSSRVPYEQYF.

This chain connects TRBV27 to TRBJ2-7, with 9 bases lining up with TRBD1. Germline V CDR1 and CDR2: MNHEY, SMNVEV (reference sequence). J lost 2 bases, V lost 3 bases, and 5 bases had no gene match. This CDR3 spans 15 amino acids. The DNA for the CDR3 is TGTGCCAGCAGTTTCACCGGGACAGGGACCTACGAGCAGTACTTC. Translation gives CASSFTGTGTYEQYF.

V usage is TRBV3-1 (or the pseudogene TRBV3-2) and J usage is TRBJ2-5, with 7 bases that match TRBD2. Losses at the gene ends were 1 base for V and 7 bases for J; bases not matched to a gene: 6. Looked up from germline, CDR1 is LGHDT and CDR2 is YNNKEL (reference sequence). This CDR3 region has 14 residues. The chain's CDR3 is CASSQAYGGGTQYF. The CDR3 coding sequence is TGTGCCAGCAGCCAAGCGTATGGCGGGGGGACCCAGTACTTC.

The rearrangement joins TRBV5-1 to TRBJ1-1; D remains unclear. V was trimmed by 4 bases and J by 1 base, leaving 14 bases between them. CDR1 is SGHRS and CDR2 is YFSETQ in the germline V gene. This CDR3 is built from 15 residues. CDR3 coding DNA: TGCGCCAGCAGCCCCCTGGGAGACGGGAACACTGAAGCTTTCTTT. Its translation: CASSPLGDGNTEAFF. Drawing the rest from reference TRBV5-1 and TRBJ1-1, the complete variable domain is KAGVTQTPRYLIKTRGQQVTLSCSPISGHRSVSWYQQTPGQGLQFLFEYFSETQRNKGNFPGRFSGRQFSNSRSEMNVSTLELGDSALYLCASSPLGDGNTEAFFGQGTRLTVV.

This clone was observed a single time. This chain uses TRBV18 with TRBJ1-3; D not certain. The CDR3 has 16 residues. Germline V gene sequence: CDR1 KGHSH, CDR2 LQKENI. V lost 0 bases, J lost 0 bases, and 9 bases lay in between. In nucleotides, the CDR3 is TGTGCCAGCTCACCACCGGGCGGCTTCTCTGGAAACACCATATATTTT. Translated: CASSPPGGFSGNTIYF. The whole variable domain, filled in from reference TRBV18 and TRBJ1-3, reads NAGVMQNPRHLVRRRGQEARLRCSPMKGHSHVYWYRQLPEEGLKFMVYLQKENIIDESGMPKERFSAEFPKEGPSILRIQQVVRGDSAAYFCASSPPGGFSGNTIYFGEGSWLTVV.

This clone was recorded only once. The chain carries TRBV20-1 and TRBJ2-1, with no clear D. This CDR3 spans 11 amino acids. The germline gives CDR1 DFQATT, CDR2 SNEGSKA (reference sequence). V was cut by 5 bases and J by 8 bases, with 10 bases left in between. The CDR3 protein is CSAPTHYEQFF. In nucleotides, the CDR3 is TGCAGTGCTCCGACTCACTATGAGCAGTTCTTC.